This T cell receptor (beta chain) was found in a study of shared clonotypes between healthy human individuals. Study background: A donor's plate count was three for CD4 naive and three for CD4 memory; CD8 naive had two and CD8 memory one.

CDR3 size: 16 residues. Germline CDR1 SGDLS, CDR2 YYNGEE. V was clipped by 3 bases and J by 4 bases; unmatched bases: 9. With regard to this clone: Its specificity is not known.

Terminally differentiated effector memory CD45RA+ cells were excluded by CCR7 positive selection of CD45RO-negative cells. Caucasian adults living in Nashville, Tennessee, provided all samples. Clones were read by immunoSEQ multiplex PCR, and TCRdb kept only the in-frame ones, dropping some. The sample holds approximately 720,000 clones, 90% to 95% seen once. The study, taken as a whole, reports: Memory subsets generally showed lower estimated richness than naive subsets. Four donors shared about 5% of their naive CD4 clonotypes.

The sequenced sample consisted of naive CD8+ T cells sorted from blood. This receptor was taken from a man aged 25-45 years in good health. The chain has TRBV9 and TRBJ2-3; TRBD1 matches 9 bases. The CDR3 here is CASSAEPGQGADTQYF. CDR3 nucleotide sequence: TGTGCCAGCAGCGCAGAACCGGGACAGGGAGCAGATACGCAGTATTTT.